These 8 T cell receptor beta chains were sequenced from one sample in a study of cytomegalovirus exposure and HLA in healthy donors. The PCR had 60 Vbeta and 13 Jbeta primers. TCRdb's copy holds only in-frame clones and misses some; the assay was immunoSEQ multiplex PCR. The sample holds roughly 150,000 clones, about 70% seen once. The sample comprised PBMCs. Receptors were obtained from a woman aged 55-69 years in good health and CMV-seropositive.

The chain employs TRBV25-1 and TRBJ2-5; 8 nucleotides agree with TRBD1. Germline CDR1 is MGHDK and CDR2 is SYGVNS. The V and J ends lost 5 bases and 1 base, in that order; junction bases with no gene match: 6. This CDR3 spans 15 amino acids. The CDR3 loop is CASSLQGASQETQYF. CDR3 nucleotide sequence: TGTGCCAGCAGTCTTCAGGGGGCAAGCCAAGAGACCCAGTACTTC.

The V call is TRBV6-5, the J call TRBJ1-1; the D is unclear. The CDR3 is 13 amino acids. CDR1 and CDR2 (germline): MNHEY, SVGAGI. Trimming cost V 5 bases and J 1 base, with 8 bases left between them. DNA of the CDR3: TGTGCCAGCAGTCTTAGTGGGAACACTGAAGCTTTCTTT. Encoded protein: CASSLSGNTEAFF.

This rearrangement joins TRBV5-6 to TRBJ1-5; D gene uncertain. The CDR3 is 15 amino acids. Looked up from germline, CDR1 is SGHDT and CDR2 is YYEEEE. V gave up 0 bases and J gave up 2 bases, with 9 bases separating them. The CDR3 sequence is CASSLGGPGNQPQHF. DNA of the CDR3: TGTGCCAGCAGCTTGGGAGGGCCGGGCAATCAGCCCCAGCATTTT.

This clone was recorded once. The chain has TRBV2 and TRBJ2-2; TRBD2 matches at 14 bases. Losses at the gene ends were 10 bases for V and 6 bases for J; bases not matched to a gene: 10. The CDR3 loop spans 16 amino acids. Germline CDR1 is SNHLY and CDR2 is FYNNEI. The chain's CDR3 is CATSGLAGGTAGELFF. CDR3 sequence (DNA): TGTGCCACCTCCGGACTAGCGGGAGGCACGGCCGGGGAGCTGTTTTTT.

This chain links TRBV6-5 with TRBJ1-1; D call uncertain. V was trimmed by 0 bases and J by 1 base, leaving 9 bases between them. The CDR3 has 15 amino acids. The V gene's germline CDR1 is MNHEY and CDR2 SVGAGI. Written as DNA, the CDR3 is TGTGCCAGCAGTTACTCGGGCAGCTCGAACACTGAAGCTTTCTTT. Translation gives CASSYSGSSNTEAFF.

This chain links TRBV5-4 with TRBJ1-3, with 9 bases fitting TRBD1. The V gene end was trimmed by 3 bases and the J gene end by 0 bases; junction bases not matched to a gene: 7. This CDR3 contains 17 residues. In germline, CDR1 is SGHNT, CDR2 YYREEE (reference sequence). The CDR3 DNA reads TGTGCCAGCAGCTCTACCGGGACAGGGTTCTCTGGAAACACCATATATTTT. This gives the protein CASSSTGTGFSGNTIYF. Using reference TRBV5-4 and TRBJ1-3 for the parts outside the CDR3, the full variable domain is ETGVTQSPTHLIKTRGQQVTLRCSSQSGHNTVSWYQQALGQGPQFIFQYYREEENGRGNFPPRFSGLQFPNYSSELNVNALELDDSALYLCASSSTGTGFSGNTIYFGEGSWLTVV.

Regarding this clone: Other DNA variants within this sample encode the same CDR3. The CDR3 DNA reads as TGTGCCAGCAGTAAACAGGGGTCCAACTATGGCTACACCTTC. Translating gives CASSKQGSNYGYTF. The rearrangement joins TRBV6-5 to TRBJ1-2; 7 bases match TRBD1. Germline CDR1 and CDR2: MNHEY and SVGAGI. Trimming cost V 5 bases and J 2 bases; bases outside gene matches: 5. The CDR3 is 14 residues long.

This chain connects TRBV9 to TRBJ2-1; 10 nucleotides agree with TRBD2. CDR3 length equals 17 residues. Germline values: CDR1 SGDLS, CDR2 YYNGEE. The ends lost 0 bases at V and 0 bases at J; junction bases unmatched: 3. CDR3 region: CASSVAASGSSYNEQFF. For the CDR3, the DNA is TGTGCCAGCAGCGTAGCGGCTAGCGGGAGCTCCTACAATGAGCAGTTCTTC.